These 18 T cell receptor beta chains were sequenced from one sample in a study of blood T cell repertoires in COVID-19. TCRdb keeps only in-frame clones here, not all; method: immunoSEQ multiplex PCR. The table lists about 180,000 clones, 65% to 85% of them singletons. The sequenced sample was peripheral blood. The receptors were sampled from a woman aged 40 to 50 with COVID-19, enrolled during active disease.

In its sample, this clone was seen a few times. The chain couples TRBV28 to TRBJ1-1; 12 bases are shared with TRBD1. CDR3 size: 13 residues. Looked up from germline, CDR1 is MDHEN and CDR2 is SYDVKM. V was pared by 6 bases and J by 9 bases, with 5 bases of the junction left unmatched. This chain's CDR3 is CASRGQGAGQAFF. The CDR3 region has the DNA TGTGCCAGCAGGGGACAGGGGGCAGGGCAAGCTTTCTTT.

This chain connects TRBV5-4 to TRBJ2-3, with D tentatively TRBD1 (6 bases). Germline-derived CDR1 and CDR2 are SGHNT and YYREEE (reference sequence). The CDR3 consists of 13 residues. V lost 10 bases to trimming and J lost 10 bases, with 22 bases between them. The chain's CDR3 is CAYDWTEQRSQYF. In DNA, the CDR3 is TGTGCCTACGACTGGACAGAGCAACGTTCGCAGTATTTT.

The V call is TRBV11-1, the J call TRBJ1-2; D remains unclear. Germline lookup yields CDR1 SGHAT and CDR2 FQDESV (reference sequence). The CDR3 extends over 12 amino acids. The ends were cut back, 2 bases at V and 4 bases at J, with 5 bases in the middle. This CDR3 is CASSLYGYGYTF. The CDR3 coding sequence is TGTGCCAGCAGCTTATACGGCTATGGCTACACCTTC.

The genes are TRBV6-5 and TRBJ2-5, with TRBD2 identical over 8 bases. The CDR3 extends over 16 amino acids. CDR1 is MNHEY, CDR2 SVGAGI, per germline. V trimming: 2 bases; J trimming: 5 bases; junction bases outside the gene matches: 10. The CDR3 DNA sequence: TGTGCCAGCAGTTACGGAAGCGGGAGTGCGGGGGAGACCCAGTACTTC. Translation gives CASSYGSGSAGETQYF.

This clone has a handful of counts. Because the CDR3 is missing its conserved closing phenylalanine or tryptophan, this is likely a read error. Because the CDR3's place on the DNA is in doubt, the DNA is left out and the CDR3 is given as listed by TCRdb. The CDR3 spells CASSEARTGTLPI. The V gene is TRBV2, the J gene TRBJ1-2; the table's D call of TRBD1 was not tested on the DNA. The CDR3 spans 13 residues, counting both ends. CDR1 SNHLY and CDR2 FYNNEI come from the germline V gene.

This chain connects TRBV6-5 to TRBJ1-5; D may be TRBD1 (6 bases). Germline-derived CDR1 and CDR2 are MNHEY and SVGAGI. The CDR3 is 14 residues long. The V end lost 6 bases, the J end lost 3 bases, and 12 bases lay between the germline ends. The CDR3 DNA reads as TGTGCCAGCAGCTCGACAGGTTCCAATCAGCCCCAGCATTTT. It translates to CASSSTGSNQPQHF.

This clone was counted only a few times. The V and J genes are TRBV19 and TRBJ1-5, with 7 bases matching TRBD1. V lost 3 bases to trimming and J lost 4 bases; unmatched junction nucleotides: 9. Germline V gives CDR1 LNHDA, CDR2 SQIVND (reference sequence). CDR3 size: 16 residues. CDR3 sequence (DNA): TGTGCCAGTAGTATCGGGCAGGGGGTCAGGAATCAGCCCCAGCATTTT. Its protein product is CASSIGQGVRNQPQHF.

The chain's CDR3 is CASSLLLAGGQSSYEQYF. DNA for the CDR3: TGCGCCAGCAGCTTGCTACTAGCGGGGGGCCAAAGCTCCTACGAGCAGTACTTC. The V call is TRBV5-1, the J call TRBJ2-7; 12 bases match TRBD2. CDR3 length: 18 residues. Per germline, CDR1 SGHRS and CDR2 YFSETQ. The ends lost 1 base at V and 0 bases at J; junction bases unmatched: 8.

The chain couples TRBV2 to TRBJ2-3; 7 bases are a match to TRBD2. J was trimmed by 0 bases and V by 11 bases; bases with no gene match: 11. The germline V gene has CDR1 SNHLY and CDR2 FYNNEI. The CDR3 consists of 15 residues. CDR3 sequence: CARRSFSGSTDTQYF. CDR3 bases: TGTGCCCGCCGGAGCTTTAGCGGGAGCACAGATACGCAGTATTTT.

The chain joins TRBV18 to TRBJ2-2, with D possibly TRBD2 on 5 matching bases. The CDR3 loop spans 14 amino acids. V lost 2 bases, J lost 2 bases, and 6 bases lay in between. Germline CDR1 reads KGHSH; CDR2 reads LQKENI. The CDR3, as DNA: TGTGCCAGCTCACCAGGACTTAACACCGGGGAGCTGTTTTTT. This encodes CASSPGLNTGELFF.

The gene calls are TRBV13 and TRBJ1-2; D is possibly TRBD1 (5 bases). From germline, CDR1 is PRHDT and CDR2 FYEKMQ (reference sequence). With 1 base removed from V and 5 bases from J, the gap between germline ends came to 8 bases. This CDR3 region has 13 residues. In DNA form, the CDR3 reads TGTGCCAGCAGCTTAGCGACAGAGTATGGCTACACCTTC. Its protein product is CASSLATEYGYTF.

The chain carries TRBV5-1 and TRBJ2-3; 7 nucleotides match TRBD1. Trimming at V came to 5 bases and at J to 0 bases, leaving 15 bases not matched to a gene. The CDR3 runs 18 residues. CDR1 is SGHRS and CDR2 is YFSETQ in the germline V gene. The CDR3 DNA reads TGCGCCAGCAGGAGGGTCTCGACAGGGACCACTAGCACAGATACGCAGTATTTT. The encoded protein is CASRRVSTGTTSTDTQYF.

V usage is TRBV6-5 and J usage is TRBJ1-2; D remains unclear. The germline gives CDR1 MNHEY, CDR2 SVGAGI. The CDR3 loop spans 15 amino acids. Trimming took off 7 bases at V and 8 bases at J, with 23 bases between the two ends. The CDR3 DNA follows: TGTGCCAGCACCTATTCGGGAGTCAGCCCTGGGGGCTACACCTTC. Translating gives CASTYSGVSPGGYTF.

V is TRBV27 and J is TRBJ1-4, with D unclear. Germline lookup yields CDR1 MNHEY and CDR2 SMNVEV (reference sequence). The germline V and J ends were trimmed by 5 bases and 3 bases, with 13 bases remaining between them. This CDR3 spans 15 amino acids. The CDR3 sequence: CASSPRKAANEKLFF. The DNA of the CDR3 is TGTGCCAGCAGTCCTCGGAAAGCGGCTAATGAAAAACTGTTTTTT.

The genes are TRBV10-3 and TRBJ1-5, with D unclear. CDR3 length equals 14 residues. Germline CDR1 reads ENHRY; CDR2 reads SYGVKD. V gave up 5 bases and J gave up 3 bases, with 11 bases separating them. In nucleotides, the CDR3 is TGTGCCATCAGTAAGTACAAGAACAATCAGCCCCAGCATTTT. Protein product: CAISKYKNNQPQHF.

The chain has TRBV15 and TRBJ1-2; 7 nucleotides agree with TRBD1. Germline assignment: CDR1 LNHNV and CDR2 YYDKDF (reference sequence). There are 14 residues in the CDR3. J was trimmed by 9 bases and V by 0 bases; bases with no gene match: 7. Here the CDR3 reads CATSRETGTASYTF. CDR3 DNA: TGTGCCACCAGCAGAGAAACCGGGACAGCGAGCTACACCTTC.

This clone was seen only a few times. The rearrangement joins TRBV7-8 to TRBJ1-2; maybe TRBD1 (5 bases). Trimming stripped 3 bases from V and 0 bases from J, with 8 bases between. The length of the CDR3 is 14 residues. Germline V gene data show CDR1 as SGHVS and CDR2 as FQNEAQ. Written as DNA, the CDR3 is TGTGCCAGCAGCTTCAGGGTTTCTAACTATGGCTACACCTTC. Protein: CASSFRVSNYGYTF.

J is TRBJ2-4 and V is TRBV18, with no clear D. The germline V and J ends were trimmed by 0 bases and 0 bases, with 9 bases remaining between them. CDR3 length: 16 amino acids. Per the germline V gene, CDR1 is KGHSH and CDR2 is LQKENI. This CDR3 is CASSPPELLAKNIQYF. In nucleotides, the CDR3 is TGTGCCAGCTCACCACCAGAACTTTTAGCCAAAAACATTCAGTACTTC.